Each of the 22 T cell receptor beta chains below was sequenced from the same sample in a study of response to subunit inactivated influenza vaccine. TCRdb reanalysed the RT-PCR reads using MiXCR and keeps one entry per CDR3 protein. The sample has about 500,000 distinct CDR3 sequences, about 7.2% seen once. The material was PBMCs from blood, obtained less than 30 months after vaccination. The receptors were gathered from a man aged 45 to 70 who received an inactivated influenza vaccine.

This clonotype was seen a handful of times. The genes are TRBV11-2 and TRBJ2-1, with TRBD2 matching over 11 bases. The CDR3 sequence is 20 residues long. V trimming: 4 bases; J trimming: 0 bases; junction bases outside the gene matches: 14. The germline V gene encodes CDR1 SGHAT and CDR2 FQNNGV. The CDR3 here is CASSWTGTSGSTFSYNEQFF. Written as DNA, the CDR3 is TGTGCCAGCAGCTGGACCGGGACTAGCGGCTCCACTTTCTCCTACAATGAGCAGTTCTTC. The full variable domain, with the rest looked up from reference TRBV11-2 and TRBJ2-1, is EAGVAQSPRYKIIEKRQSVAFWCNPISGHATLYWYQQILGQGPKLLIQFQNNGVVDDSQLPKDRFSAERLKGVDSTLKIQPAKLEDSAVYLCASSWTGTSGSTFSYNEQFFGPGTRLTVL.

A few counts support this clonotype. This chain uses TRBV12-3 or TRBV12-4 with TRBJ1-1; D is unclear. The CDR3 is 13 residues long. The germline V and J ends were trimmed by 7 bases and 2 bases, with 11 bases remaining between them. CDR3 in amino acids: CASTGRGNTEAFF. The DNA of the CDR3 is TGTGCCAGCACTGGCCGGGGTAACACTGAAGCTTTCTTT.

The CDR3 DNA reads as TGTGCCAGCAGCTTTCGGACAAACACCGGGGAGCTGTTTTTT. It codes for CASSFRTNTGELFF. This chain connects TRBV5-6 to TRBJ2-2; possible D gene TRBD1, 5 bases. There are 14 residues in the CDR3. Germline V gene data show CDR1 as SGHDT and CDR2 as YYEEEE. V was pared by 2 bases and J by 2 bases, with 7 bases between.

This clonotype was seen repeatedly, ten times or more. The chain is built from TRBV5-1 and TRBJ2-5, with D tentatively TRBD2 (5 bases). CDR1 is SGHRS, CDR2 YFSETQ, per germline. The CDR3 has 14 amino acids. V lost 1 base and J lost 5, with 12 bases in between. CDR3: CASSLISSMETQYF. The CDR3 DNA reads as TGCGCCAGCAGCTTGATCTCTAGCATGGAGACCCAGTACTTC.

A few counts support this clonotype. The V call is TRBV2, the J call TRBJ1-5; 10 nucleotides agree with TRBD1. The CDR3 consists of 14 residues. V shed 6 bases, J shed 3 bases, and the junction held 2 bases outside the gene matches. The germline V gene encodes CDR1 SNHLY and CDR2 FYNNEI. The CDR3 spells CASRGQGLNQPQHF. CDR3 in DNA: TGTGCCAGCAGGGGACAGGGGCTCAATCAGCCCCAGCATTTT.

The genes are TRBV20-1 and TRBJ2-7, with TRBD1 matching 10 bases. Germline assignment: CDR1 DFQATT and CDR2 SNEGSKA (reference sequence). The CDR3 totals 15 residues. The trim removed 1 base at V and 6 bases at J, leaving 9 bases unmatched. Here the CDR3 reads CSARGGIGTGVEQYF. The CDR3 bases are TGCAGTGCTAGAGGGGGAATAGGGACAGGGGTCGAGCAGTACTTC.

This clonotype was seen many times. The gene calls are TRBV3-1 and TRBJ1-6; 7 positions match TRBD1. J gave up 4 bases and V 1 base, and 4 bases lay outside the gene matches. The CDR3 contains 16 residues. Germline CDR1 is LGHDT and CDR2 is YNNKEL (reference sequence). This CDR3 is CASSQGPGQYNSPLHF. In nucleotides, the CDR3 is TGTGCCAGCAGCCAAGGACCGGGACAGTATAATTCACCCCTCCACTTT.

The chain is built from TRBV11-1 and TRBJ2-7; D possibly corresponds to TRBD2 (5 bases). Trimming removed 4 bases at V and 2 bases at J, with 18 bases between. Per germline, CDR1 SGHAT and CDR2 FQDESV (reference sequence). The CDR3 totals 16 residues. CDR3 sequence (DNA): TGTGCCAGCAGCTCAGCACCAGAAGCCGGGGCCTACGAGCAGTACTTC. Amino acids: CASSSAPEAGAYEQYF.

This clonotype was counted many times. This chain connects TRBV20-1 to TRBJ2-5; D might be TRBD2 (7 bases). Germline V CDR1 and CDR2: DFQATT, SNEGSKA (reference sequence). This CDR3 contains 16 residues. The V end lost 5 bases, the J end lost 3 bases, and 22 bases lay between the germline ends. The CDR3 bases are TGCAGTGCTCCAACGGGGGGCGGACGTCTTAAAGAGACCCAGTACTTC. Encoded protein: CSAPTGGGRLKETQYF.

This chain links TRBV24-1 with TRBJ2-1; D is unclear. CDR1 is KGHDR and CDR2 is SFDVKD in the germline V gene. The CDR3 has 13 residues. Trimming pared 3 bases from V and 12 bases from J, leaving 14 bases between. DNA for the CDR3: TGTGCCACCAGTGATACCGGCGGTCCTGGGCAGTTCTTC. This encodes CATSDTGGPGQFF.

Comments on this clonotype: A much larger clone sits a single nucleotide away, making a read error possible. The chain recombines TRBV4-1 with TRBJ2-3; 8 nucleotides line up with TRBD2. The ends lost 1 base at V and 4 bases at J; junction bases unmatched: 22. This CDR3 contains 21 residues. Germline-derived CDR1 and CDR2 are MGHRA and YSYEKL. CDR3 protein: CASSQGSPLGGGRLGADTQYF. The CDR3 DNA reads as TGCGCCAGCAGCCAAGGATCACCCCTCGGGGGGGGGCGCCTCGGAGCAGATACGCAGTATTTT.

The chain joins TRBV7-2 to TRBJ1-2, with TRBD1 matching over 8 bases. The CDR3 runs 15 residues. Germline V gene sequence: CDR1 SGHTA, CDR2 FQGNSA. V shed 1 base and J 5 bases; nucleotides not matched to a gene: 6. DNA of the CDR3: TGTGCCAGCAGCTTAGGGGGGCAGGGGGCTTATGGCTACACCTTC. Protein: CASSLGGQGAYGYTF.

This sequence joins TRBV12-3 or TRBV12-4 and TRBJ2-2; D is ambiguous. This CDR3 spans 15 amino acids. The germline V and J ends were trimmed by 6 bases and 2 bases, with 13 bases remaining between them. The CDR3 DNA follows: TGTGCCAGCAGGGTGGCCGAGAGCAACACCGGGGAGCTGTTTTTT. This sequence encodes CASRVAESNTGELFF.

This clonotype showed up just a few times. The chain joins TRBV5-1 to TRBJ2-5; TRBD2 agrees at 10 bases. This CDR3 comprises 16 residues. V was pared by 4 bases and J by 1 base, with 7 bases of the junction left unmatched. Germline CDR1 SGHRS, CDR2 YFSETQ. The DNA for the CDR3 is TGCGCCAGCAGCCGGAGCCCTAGCGGGGGCCAAGAGACCCAGTACTTC. Residues: CASSRSPSGGQETQYF.

This clonotype was recorded at least ten times. The rearrangement links TRBV10-3 to TRBJ2-5, with 15 bases lining up with TRBD2. Germline values: CDR1 ENHRY, CDR2 SYGVKD. V lost 10 bases to trimming and J lost 5 bases; unmatched junction nucleotides: 11. The CDR3 is made up of 16 amino acids. The CDR3 region is CATSGLAGGLLETQYF. Written as DNA, the CDR3 is TGTGCCACGTCCGGACTAGCGGGGGGGCTTTTGGAGACCCAGTACTTC.

This rearrangement joins TRBV5-6 to TRBJ2-2; 7 nucleotides match TRBD2. The CDR3 has 16 amino acids. CDR1 is SGHDT, CDR2 YYEEEE, per germline. Germline trimming cut 4 bases from V and 4 bases from J; bases unmatched to any gene: 10. The CDR3 sequence: CASSPLASGSTGELFF. The DNA for the CDR3 is TGTGCCAGCAGCCCACTGGCTAGCGGTAGCACCGGGGAGCTGTTTTTT.

This rearrangement joins TRBV29-1 to TRBJ1-5; D may be TRBD1 (6 bases). V lost 4 bases to trimming and J lost 5 bases, with 15 bases between them. Germline V CDR1 and CDR2: SQVTM, ANQGSEA. The CDR3 totals 14 residues. CDR3 bases: TGCAGCGTTGCGTTACAGGGATCGGATCAGCCCCAGCATTTT. This sequence encodes CSVALQGSDQPQHF.

The chain couples TRBV6-1 to TRBJ2-5; D is tentatively TRBD1 or TRBD2 (6 bases each). CDR1 MNHNS and CDR2 SASEGT come from the germline V gene. The V end lost 2 bases, the J end lost 0 bases, and 10 bases lay between the germline ends. The CDR3 sequence is 15 residues long. The CDR3 here is CASSERGTYQETQYF. As DNA, the CDR3 is TGTGCCAGCAGTGAAAGGGGGACTTACCAAGAGACCCAGTACTTC.

This clonotype was counted only a few times. This sequence joins TRBV6-1 and TRBJ1-2; 8 bases are a match to TRBD1. Germline CDR1 reads MNHNS; CDR2 reads SASEGT. V lost 6 bases and J lost 4; bases outside the gene matches: 10. This CDR3 is 15 amino acids long. This CDR3 is CASRDAGGAGYGYTF. In DNA form, the CDR3 reads TGTGCCAGCAGGGATGCAGGGGGCGCGGGCTATGGCTACACCTTC.

This chain connects TRBV18 to TRBJ2-2; D unclear. This CDR3 region has 14 residues. The V end was cut by 1 base, the J end by 3 bases, with 6 bases between. Germline CDR1 and CDR2: KGHSH and LQKENI. CDR3 DNA sequence: TGTGCCAGCTCACCACTAGTGTACACCGGGGAGCTGTTTTTT. This sequence encodes CASSPLVYTGELFF.

This rearrangement joins TRBV5-1 to TRBJ2-3, with D unresolved. CDR1 is SGHRS, CDR2 YFSETQ, per germline. The CDR3 runs to 15 residues. Trimming shortened V by 9 bases and J by 1 base, and 18 bases separated the two germline ends. The CDR3 DNA reads as TGCGCCACCTCCCCCGAAGATCTTGGCACAGATACGCAGTATTTT. Protein product: CATSPEDLGTDTQYF.

This clonotype was recorded at least ten times. The chain uses TRBV28 and TRBJ2-3, with D maybe TRBD1 (6 bases). The CDR3 loop spans 15 amino acids. V was trimmed by 6 bases and J by 1 base, leaving 14 bases between them. The germline V gene encodes CDR1 MDHEN and CDR2 SYDVKM. The CDR3 DNA is TGTGCCAGCAGCCGTCCGACAGGCGGCACAGATACGCAGTATTTT. It codes for CASSRPTGGTDTQYF.